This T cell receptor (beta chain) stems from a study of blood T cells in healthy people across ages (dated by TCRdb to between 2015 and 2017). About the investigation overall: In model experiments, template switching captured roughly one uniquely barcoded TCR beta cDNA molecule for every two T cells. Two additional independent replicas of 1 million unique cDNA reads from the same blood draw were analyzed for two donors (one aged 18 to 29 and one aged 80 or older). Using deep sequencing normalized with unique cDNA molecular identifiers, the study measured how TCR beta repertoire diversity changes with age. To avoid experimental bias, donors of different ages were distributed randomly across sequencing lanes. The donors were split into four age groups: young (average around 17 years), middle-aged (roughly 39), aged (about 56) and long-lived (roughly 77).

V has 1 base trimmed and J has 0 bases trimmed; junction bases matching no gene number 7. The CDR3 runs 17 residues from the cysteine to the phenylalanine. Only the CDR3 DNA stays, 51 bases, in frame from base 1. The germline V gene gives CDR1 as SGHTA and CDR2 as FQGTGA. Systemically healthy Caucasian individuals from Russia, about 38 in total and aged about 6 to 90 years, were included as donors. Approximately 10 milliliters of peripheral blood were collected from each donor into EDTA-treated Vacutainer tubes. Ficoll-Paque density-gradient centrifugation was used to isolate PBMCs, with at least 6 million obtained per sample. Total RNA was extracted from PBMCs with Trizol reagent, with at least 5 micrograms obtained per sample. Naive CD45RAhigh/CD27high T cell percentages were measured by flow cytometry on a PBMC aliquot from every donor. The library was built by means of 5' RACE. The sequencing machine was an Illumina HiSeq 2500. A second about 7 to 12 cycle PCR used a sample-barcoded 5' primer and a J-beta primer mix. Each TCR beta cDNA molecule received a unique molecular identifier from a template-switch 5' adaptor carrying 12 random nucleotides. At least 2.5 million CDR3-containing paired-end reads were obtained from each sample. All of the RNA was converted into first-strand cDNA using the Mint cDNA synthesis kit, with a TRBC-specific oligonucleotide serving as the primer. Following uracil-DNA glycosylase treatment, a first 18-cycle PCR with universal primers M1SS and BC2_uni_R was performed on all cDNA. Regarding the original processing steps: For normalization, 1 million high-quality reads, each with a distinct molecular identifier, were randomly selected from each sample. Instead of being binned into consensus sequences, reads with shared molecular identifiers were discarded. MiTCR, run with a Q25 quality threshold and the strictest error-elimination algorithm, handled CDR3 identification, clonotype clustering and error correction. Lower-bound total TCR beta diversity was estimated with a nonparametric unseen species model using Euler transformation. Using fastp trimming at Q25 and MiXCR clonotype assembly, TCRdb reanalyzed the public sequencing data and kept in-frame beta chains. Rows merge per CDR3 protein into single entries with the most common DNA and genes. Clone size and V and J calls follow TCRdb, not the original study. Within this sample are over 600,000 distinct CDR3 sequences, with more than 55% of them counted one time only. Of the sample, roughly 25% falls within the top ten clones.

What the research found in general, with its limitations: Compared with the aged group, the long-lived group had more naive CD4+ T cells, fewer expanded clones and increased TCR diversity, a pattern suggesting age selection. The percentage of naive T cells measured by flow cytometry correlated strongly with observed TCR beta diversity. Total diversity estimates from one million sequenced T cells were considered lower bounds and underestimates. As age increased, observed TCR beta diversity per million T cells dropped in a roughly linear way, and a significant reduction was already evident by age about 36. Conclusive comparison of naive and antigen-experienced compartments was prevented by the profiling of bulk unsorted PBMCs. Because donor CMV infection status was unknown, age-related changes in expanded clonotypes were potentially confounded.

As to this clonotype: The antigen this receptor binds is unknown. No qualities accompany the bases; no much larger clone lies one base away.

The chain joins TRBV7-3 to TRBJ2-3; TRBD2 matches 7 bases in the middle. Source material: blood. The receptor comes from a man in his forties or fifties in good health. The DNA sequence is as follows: TGTGCCAGCAGCTTAAGTCGGCGGGGGAGTAGCACAGATACGCAGTATTTT. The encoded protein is CASSLSRRGSSTDTQYF.